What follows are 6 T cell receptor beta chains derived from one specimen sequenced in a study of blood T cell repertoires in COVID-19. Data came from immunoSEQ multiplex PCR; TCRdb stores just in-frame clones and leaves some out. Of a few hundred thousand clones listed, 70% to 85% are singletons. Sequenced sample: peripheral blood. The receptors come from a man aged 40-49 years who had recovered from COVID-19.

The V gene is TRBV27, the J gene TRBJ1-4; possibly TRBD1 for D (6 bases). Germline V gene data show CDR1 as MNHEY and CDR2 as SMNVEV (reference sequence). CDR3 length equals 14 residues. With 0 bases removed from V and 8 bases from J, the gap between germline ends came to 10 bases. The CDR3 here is CASSLSGAREKLFF. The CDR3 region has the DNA TGTGCCAGCAGTTTATCGGGGGCTAGGGAAAAACTGTTTTTT.

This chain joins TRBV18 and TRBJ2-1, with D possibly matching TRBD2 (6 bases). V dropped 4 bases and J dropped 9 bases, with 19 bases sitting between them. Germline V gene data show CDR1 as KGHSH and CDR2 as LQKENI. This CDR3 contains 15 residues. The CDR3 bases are TGTGCCAGCTCACGAATCGGGGGACGTTTCGTTGAGCAGTTCTTC. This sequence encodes CASSRIGGRFVEQFF.

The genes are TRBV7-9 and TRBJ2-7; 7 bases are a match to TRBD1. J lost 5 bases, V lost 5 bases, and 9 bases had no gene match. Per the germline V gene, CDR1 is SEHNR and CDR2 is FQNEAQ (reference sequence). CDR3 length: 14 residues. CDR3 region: CASSQGQLLHEQYF. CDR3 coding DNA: TGTGCCAGCAGCCAGGGACAGCTTCTCCACGAGCAGTACTTC.

In nucleotides, the CDR3 is TGCAGCGTTGAACTTAATGGCTACACCTTC. Amino acids: CSVELNGYTF. J is TRBJ1-2 and V is TRBV29-1; D uncertain. The germline gives CDR1 SQVTM, CDR2 ANQGSEA. V was trimmed by 2 bases and J by 6 bases, leaving 4 bases between them. The length of the CDR3 is 10 residues. Full variable domain (missing parts from reference TRBV29-1 and TRBJ1-2): SAVISQKPSRDICQRGTSLTIQCQVDSQVTMMFWYRQQPGQSLTLIATANQGSEATYESGFVIDKFPISRPNLTFSTLTVSNMSPEDSSIYLCSVELNGYTFGSGTRLTVV.

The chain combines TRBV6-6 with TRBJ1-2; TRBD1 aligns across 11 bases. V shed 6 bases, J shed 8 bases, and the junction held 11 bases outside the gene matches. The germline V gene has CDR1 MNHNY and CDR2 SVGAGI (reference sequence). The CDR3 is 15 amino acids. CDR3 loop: CASSPKGQGAWGYTF. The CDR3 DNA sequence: TGTGCCAGCAGCCCAAAAGGACAGGGGGCTTGGGGCTACACCTTC.

DNA for the CDR3: TGTGCCAGCAGTTACCCCGGGAGCTCCTACGAGCAGTACTTC. It is translated as CASSYPGSSYEQYF. The chain links TRBV6-2 or TRBV6-3 to TRBJ2-7; weak D call: TRBD2 (6 bases). V shed 2 bases and J shed 0 bases, with 8 bases lying between them. Germline V lookup: CDR1 MNHEY, CDR2 SVGEGT. CDR3 length: 14 residues.